This is a list of T cell receptor beta chains from one sample in a study of cytomegalovirus exposure and HLA in healthy donors. The repertoire was sequenced with immunoSEQ multiplex PCR; TCRdb's copy has only in-frame clones and lacks some. The sample lists 150,000 to 200,000 clones, roughly 79% occurring once. Sequenced sample: PBMCs. The receptors derive from a woman aged 18-30 years in good health and CMV-seropositive. Each CDR3 is given with its conserved first and last residue. The D gene is left open where the match is weak. Rows may omit the clone size; those that give it use once, few, many or a size class.

DNA,CDR3,size,D,J,V
TGTGCCAGCAGCGTAGACGACAGGGTCCACGAGCAGTACTTC,CASSVDDRVHEQYF,NA,TRBD1,TRBJ2-7,TRBV9
TGTGCCAGCAGCCCAGGCTGGACATCGAACTATGGCTACACCTTC,CASSPGWTSNYGYTF,NA,NA,TRBJ1-2,TRBV4-2
TGTGCCAGCACCTGGACAGGGAGCTATGGCTACACCTTC,CASTWTGSYGYTF,NA,TRBD1,TRBJ1-2,TRBV7-9
TGTGCCAGCAGCGTAGAACCAACGGGGTGGGCAGGAGTTGAAGCTTTCTTT,CASSVEPTGWAGVEAFF,NA,NA,TRBJ1-1,TRBV9
TGTGCCTGGAGTGTTCAGACAGAAGTTAAATGGCCTCTAAACACCATATATTTT,CAWSVQTEVKWPLNTIYF,NA,NA,TRBJ1-3,TRBV30
TGCGCCAGCAGCTTGGATCTGCCCAGGGGGAGCTCCTACGAGCAGTACTTC,CASSLDLPRGSSYEQYF,NA,TRBD1,TRBJ2-7,TRBV5-1
TGTGCCAGCAGCTTATTGTCTAGCGGGGGATCGAACACCGGGGAGCTGTTTTTT,CASSLLSSGGSNTGELFF,NA,TRBD2,TRBJ2-2,TRBV7-9
TGTGCCAGTAGTACCCTCGGTGCGGAAGCTTTCTTT,CASSTLGAEAFF,NA,NA,TRBJ1-1,TRBV19
TGTGCCAGCAGTGAAGATTATGCAACTAATGAAAAACTGTTTTTT,CASSEDYATNEKLFF,NA,NA,TRBJ1-4,TRBV6-1
TGTGCCAGCAGGGGGGGAGGGAGCAACTATGGCTACACCTTC,CASRGGGSNYGYTF,NA,NA,TRBJ1-2,TRBV6-5
TGTGCCAGTAACCAGGGCGTTTGGCCCCAGCATTTT,CASNQGVWPQHF,NA,NA,TRBJ1-5,TRBV19
TGTGCCAGCAGCACCGGGACATCAGATACGCAGTATTTT,CASSTGTSDTQYF,NA,NA,TRBJ2-3,TRBV7-9
TGTGCCAGCAGCTTGACCTCAGGGAAGAATCAGCCCCAGCATTTT,CASSLTSGKNQPQHF,NA,NA,TRBJ1-5,TRBV5-6
TGTGCCAGCAGCGTACGACAGGAGAGCTCTGGAAACACCATATATTTT,CASSVRQESSGNTIYF,few,NA,TRBJ1-3,TRBV9
TGTGCCAGCAGCCCCAGCGGGTTGGACTCTGGAAACACCATATATTTT,CASSPSGLDSGNTIYF,NA,NA,TRBJ1-3,TRBV4-2
TGTGCCAGCACTGGACAGAAAACGTCGGAGACCCAGTACTTC,CASTGQKTSETQYF,NA,NA,TRBJ2-5,TRBV25-1
TGTGCCAGCAGAGGGGGTCTCTACAGGCACCCTAATGAAAAACTGTTTTTT,CASRGGLYRHPNEKLFF,NA,NA,TRBJ1-4,TRBV2
TGTGCCAGCTCACCAGTGGCCGGGATTGGAGTTCAGCCCCAGCATTTT,CASSPVAGIGVQPQHF,few,NA,TRBJ1-5,TRBV18
TGTGCCAGCAGCTTGGACGCAGGGCCGTCGTACGAGCAGTACTTC,CASSLDAGPSYEQYF,once,NA,TRBJ2-7,TRBV5-4
TGTGCCAGCAGCTTAGGCGGGGGGCCACCTTTGGAGACCCAGTACTTC,CASSLGGGPPLETQYF,NA,TRBD2,TRBJ2-5,TRBV7-9
TGTGCCAGCAGCTTCGGGACATGGGAACACACAGATACGCAGTATTTT,CASSFGTWEHTDTQYF,few,NA,TRBJ2-3,TRBV7-2
TGTGCCAGTAGTACCCAAACAGGGACCGGGGAGCTGTTTTTT,CASSTQTGTGELFF,few,NA,TRBJ2-2,TRBV19
TGTGCCAGCAGTCAGCTCTCGGGGGGCTACAATGAGCAGTTCTTC,CASSQLSGGYNEQFF,once,TRBD2,TRBJ2-1,TRBV6-6
TGTGCCAGCAGCAGGGCGCAGGGCAATTCACCCCTCCACTTT,CASSRAQGNSPLHF,NA,NA,TRBJ1-6,TRBV4-2
TGTGCCAGCAGGAGGGGGACTGAAGCTTTCTTT,CASRRGTEAFF,NA,NA,TRBJ1-1,TRBV6-1
TGTGCCAGCATCACAGGTATCCAAGCCAGCACAGATACGCAGTATTTT,CASITGIQASTDTQYF,NA,NA,TRBJ2-3,TRBV7-9
TGTGCCAGCAGTCCCCGACTGGGCAATGAGCAGTTCTTC,CASSPRLGNEQFF,NA,NA,TRBJ2-1,TRBV25-1
TGTGCCAGCAGTGCCGGAGGGTACGGCACAGATACGCAGTATTTT,CASSAGGYGTDTQYF,NA,NA,TRBJ2-3,TRBV6-5
TGCGCCAGCAGCTTGAGCGGAGGGGCTTACGAGCAGTACTTC,CASSLSGGAYEQYF,NA,NA,TRBJ2-7,TRBV5-1
TGTGCCAGCAGCTTGGCAGGGGGCTACGAGCAGTACTTC,CASSLAGGYEQYF,few,TRBD1,TRBJ2-7,TRBV13
TGTGCCAGCAGCCCAGGAGGGACAGGGAAGTCGTACAATGAGCAGTTCTTC,CASSPGGTGKSYNEQFF,NA,TRBD1,TRBJ2-1,TRBV7-9
TGCAGAAAATCGGAGCGGGTCTTAGGGGTAGGGCAGCCCCAGCATTTT,CRKSERVLGVGQPQHF,NA,NA,TRBJ1-5,TRBV29-1
TGCGCCAGCAGCCCCCCTAGCGGTTCCTACAATGAGCAGTTCTTC,CASSPPSGSYNEQFF,NA,TRBD2,TRBJ2-1,TRBV5-1